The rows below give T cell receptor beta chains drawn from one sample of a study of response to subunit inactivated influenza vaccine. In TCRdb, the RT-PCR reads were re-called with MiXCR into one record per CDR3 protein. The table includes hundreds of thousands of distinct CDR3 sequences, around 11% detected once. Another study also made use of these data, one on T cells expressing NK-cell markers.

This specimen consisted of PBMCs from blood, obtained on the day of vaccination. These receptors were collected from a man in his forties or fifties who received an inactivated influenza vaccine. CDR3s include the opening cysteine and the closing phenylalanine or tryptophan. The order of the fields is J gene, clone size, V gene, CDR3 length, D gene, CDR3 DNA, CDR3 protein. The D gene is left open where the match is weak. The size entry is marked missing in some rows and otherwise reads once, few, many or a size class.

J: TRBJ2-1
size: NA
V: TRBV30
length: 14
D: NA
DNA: TGTGCCTGGGAAGGCGAGCACCAATACAATGAGCAGTTCTTC
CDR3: CAWEGEHQYNEQFF

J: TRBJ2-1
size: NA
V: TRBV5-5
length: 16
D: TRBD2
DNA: TGTGCCAGCAGCTTCACTAGCGGGGGGCCGTACAATGAGCAGTTCTTC
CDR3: CASSFTSGGPYNEQFF

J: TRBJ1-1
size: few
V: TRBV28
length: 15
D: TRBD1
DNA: TGTGCCAGCAGTTCCCCCGGACAGGGAGGCACTGAAGCTTTCTTT
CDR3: CASSSPGQGGTEAFF

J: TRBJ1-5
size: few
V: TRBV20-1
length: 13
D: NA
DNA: TGCAGTGCTAGAGAGCAGGGGCTTGGGGCCCAGCATTTT
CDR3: CSAREQGLGAQHF

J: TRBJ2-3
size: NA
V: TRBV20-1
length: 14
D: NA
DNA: TGCAGTGCTAGGGGAGCACAGGGTCAGGATACGCAGTATTTT
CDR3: CSARGAQGQDTQYF

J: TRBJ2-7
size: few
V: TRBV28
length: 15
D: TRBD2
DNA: TGTGCCAGCAGCGGGGGGGCTCAGGGGAGGTACGAGCAGTACTTC
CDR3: CASSGGAQGRYEQYF

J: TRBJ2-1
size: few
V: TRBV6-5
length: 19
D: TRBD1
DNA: TGTGCCAGCAGTTACTCGATCGGGACAGGGGTAATTGCCTACAATGAGCAGTTCTTC
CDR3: CASSYSIGTGVIAYNEQFF

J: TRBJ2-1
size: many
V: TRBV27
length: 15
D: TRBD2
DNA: TGTGCCAGCAGCCCCGGGACTAGCGGGAGAAATGAGCAGTTCTTC
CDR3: CASSPGTSGRNEQFF

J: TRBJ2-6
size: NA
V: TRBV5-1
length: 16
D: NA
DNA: TGCGCCAGCAGCTTGGACGGGGAAGCTGGGGCCAACGTCCTGAGTTTC
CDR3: CASSLDGEAGANVLSF

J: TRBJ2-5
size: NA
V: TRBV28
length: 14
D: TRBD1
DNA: TGTGCCAGCAGTTTATCAGGGGGCGGAAAGACCCAGTACTTC
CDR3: CASSLSGGGKTQYF

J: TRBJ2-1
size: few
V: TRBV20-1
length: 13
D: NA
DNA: TGCAGTGCTAGGGTCTTGGTCCACAATGAGCAGTTCTTC
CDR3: CSARVLVHNEQFF

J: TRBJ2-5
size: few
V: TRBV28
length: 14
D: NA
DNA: TGTGCCAGCACACTTGGGACCCAAAAAGAGACCCAGTACTTC
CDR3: CASTLGTQKETQYF

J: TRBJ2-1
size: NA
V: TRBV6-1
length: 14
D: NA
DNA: TGTGCCAGCAGCCTGGTCAGCTTTTACAATGAGCAGTTCTTC
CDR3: CASSLVSFYNEQFF

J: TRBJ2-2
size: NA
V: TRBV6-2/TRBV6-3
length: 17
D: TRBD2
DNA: TGTGCCAGCAGCCTCCCCCTAGCGGGGGAAAACACCGGGGAGCTGTTTTTT
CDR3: CASSLPLAGENTGELFF

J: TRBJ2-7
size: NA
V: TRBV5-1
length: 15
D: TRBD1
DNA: TGCGCCAGCAGCGTGGGGACAGGGCGGTCGTACGAGCAGTACTTC
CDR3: CASSVGTGRSYEQYF

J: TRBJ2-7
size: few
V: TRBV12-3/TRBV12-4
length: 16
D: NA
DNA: TGTGCCAGCAGTTTTGTCGGGCAGGGGGGTGCTTACGAGCAGTACTTC
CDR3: CASSFVGQGGAYEQYF

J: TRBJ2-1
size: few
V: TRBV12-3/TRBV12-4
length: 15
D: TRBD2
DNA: TGTGCCAGCAGCCCTATGAGCGGGGGGGCTGGTGAGCAGTTCTTC
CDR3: CASSPMSGGAGEQFF

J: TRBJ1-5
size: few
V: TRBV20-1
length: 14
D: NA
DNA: TGCAGTGCTAGATCGGGACATGACGATCAGCCCCAGCATTTT
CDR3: CSARSGHDDQPQHF

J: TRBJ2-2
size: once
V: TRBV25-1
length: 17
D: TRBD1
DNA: TGTGCCAGCAGCGTAAGCGCAGGGGGCCTGAACACCGGGGAGCTGTTTTTT
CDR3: CASSVSAGGLNTGELFF

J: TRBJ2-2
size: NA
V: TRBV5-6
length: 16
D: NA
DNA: TGTGCCAGCAGCTTGGGCTGGCAGGGAGGCACCGGGGAGCTGTTTTTT
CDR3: CASSLGWQGGTGELFF

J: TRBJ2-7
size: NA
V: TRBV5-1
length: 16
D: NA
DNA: TGCGCCAGCAGACCTAACAGCGGTTCTAGCTCCTACGAGCAGTACTTC
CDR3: CASRPNSGSSSYEQYF

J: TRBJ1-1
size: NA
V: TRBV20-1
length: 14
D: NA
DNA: TGCAGTGCCAGATCAGGGGCGGCCAACACTGAAGCTTTCTTT
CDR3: CSARSGAANTEAFF

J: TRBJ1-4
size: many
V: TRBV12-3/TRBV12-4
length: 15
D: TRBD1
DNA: TGTGCCAGCAGTTCGGGACAGGCAACTAATGAAAAACTGTTTTTT
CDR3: CASSSGQATNEKLFF

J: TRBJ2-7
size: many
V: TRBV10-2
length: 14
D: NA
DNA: TGCGCCAGCGGCAAAAGGGAAGTTACCTACGAGCAGTACTTC
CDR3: CASGKREVTYEQYF

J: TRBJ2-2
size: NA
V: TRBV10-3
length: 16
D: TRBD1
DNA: TGTGCCATCAGTGAAAGGGGGCCGGGGAACACCGGGGAGCTGTTTTTT
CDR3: CAISERGPGNTGELFF

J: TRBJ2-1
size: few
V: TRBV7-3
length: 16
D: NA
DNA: TGTGCCAGCAGCTCTGGGGGGGCATTCTCCTACAATGAGCAGTTCTTC
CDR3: CASSSGGAFSYNEQFF

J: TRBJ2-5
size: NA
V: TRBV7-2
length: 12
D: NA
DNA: TGTGCCAGCAGCCCCCTTCTTGAGACCCAGTACTTC
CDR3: CASSPLLETQYF